The text below deals with one T cell receptor (beta chain). This CDR3 contains 17 residues. V dropped 3 bases and J dropped 1 base, with 18 bases sitting between them. The germline V gene encodes CDR1 SGDLS and CDR2 YYNGEE. These data belong to a study of cytomegalovirus exposure and HLA in healthy donors. The PCR contained 60 Vbeta and 13 Jbeta primers. Measured with immunoSEQ multiplex PCR; TCRdb has only the in-frame clones, and not every one. The repertoire consists of roughly 190,000 clones, with around 83% occurring once and the leading ten covering about a tenth. This chain links TRBV9 with TRBJ2-3, with TRBD1 as a possible D gene (5 bases). The sequenced sample was PBMCs. This clonotype was sampled from a woman aged 50 to 60 in good health and CMV-seropositive. The CDR3 spells CASSATGHPPGTDTQYF. The CDR3 DNA reads TGTGCCAGCAGCGCTACAGGACACCCTCCCGGCACAGATACGCAGTATTTT.